Shown below are 18 T cell receptor beta chains from a single sample sequenced in a study of blood T cell repertoires in COVID-19. Data came from immunoSEQ multiplex PCR; TCRdb stores just in-frame clones and leaves some out. The sample consists of some 250,000 clones, about 89% of them appearing once. Sequencing was carried out using PBMCs or T cells enriched from blood (not recorded which). These receptors originate from a man in his forties who had recovered from COVID-19.

The chain joins TRBV19 to TRBJ1-1; TRBD1 might be the D (6 bases). This CDR3 has 13 residues. Germline CDR1 LNHDA, CDR2 SQIVND (reference sequence). The V end was cut by 7 bases, the J end by 6 bases, with 15 bases between. DNA for the CDR3: TGTGCCAGTACCCAACAGGGATCCCCTGAAGCTTTCTTT. Residues: CASTQQGSPEAFF.

The chain uses TRBV28 and TRBJ1-4; D ambiguous. The V and J ends lost 7 bases and 4 bases respectively, with 4 bases between them. Germline CDR1 reads MDHEN; CDR2 reads SYDVKM. CDR3 length equals 11 residues. CDR3 DNA sequence: TGTGCCAGCACAGTTAATGAAAAACTGTTTTTT. This sequence encodes CASTVNEKLFF.

This clone was seen a single time. The chain is built from TRBV5-1 and TRBJ2-7; D gene unclear. The germline gives CDR1 SGHRS, CDR2 YFSETQ. Trimming removed 4 bases at V and 1 base at J, with 9 bases between. The length of the CDR3 is 13 residues. CDR3 nucleotide sequence: TGCGCCAGCAGCCATGACTCTTCCTACGAGCAGTACTTC. This encodes CASSHDSSYEQYF.

This clone was seen once. V gene TRBV11-2 combines with J gene TRBJ2-7; D may be TRBD1 (6 bases). The CDR3 runs to 12 residues. Trimming removed 4 bases from V and 5 bases from J, with 9 bases in between. The V gene's germline CDR1 is SGHAT and CDR2 FQNNGV. The CDR3 reads CASSSEGDEQYF. The CDR3 bases are TGTGCCAGCAGCTCCGAGGGGGACGAGCAGTACTTC.

Here the CDR3 DNA reads TGTGCCAGTAGTCCCCTCAATTGGGCGAGTGAAAAACTGTTTTTT. This translates into CASSPLNWASEKLFF. J is TRBJ1-4 and V is TRBV19; D is uncertain. Germline V gene lookup returns CDR1 LNHDA and CDR2 SQIVND (reference sequence). The CDR3 covers 15 residues. V was trimmed by 5 bases and J by 7 bases, leaving 17 bases between them.

The rearrangement links TRBV7-9 to TRBJ1-2; 8 bases are a match to TRBD1. CDR3 length: 14 residues. CDR1 is SEHNR, CDR2 FQNEAQ, per germline (reference sequence). V dropped 5 bases and J dropped 6; count of bases not matched to a gene: 8. CDR3 protein: CASSPPAGGHGYTF. The DNA for the CDR3 is TGTGCCAGCAGCCCCCCAGCAGGGGGCCATGGCTACACCTTC.

This clone showed up just once. CDR3 nucleotides: TGTGCCAGCAGTACTACCCGAGGGCCCTATAGCAATCAGCCCCAGCATTTT. This translates into CASSTTRGPYSNQPQHF. This chain links TRBV7-9 with TRBJ1-5; no firm D call. Per germline, CDR1 SEHNR and CDR2 FQNEAQ (reference sequence). This CDR3 comprises 17 residues. V shed 6 bases and J shed 0 bases, with 18 bases lying between them.

The J gene is TRBJ2-1, the V gene TRBV11-2; D possibly corresponds to TRBD2 (5 bases). Per germline, CDR1 SGHAT and CDR2 FQNNGV. There are 18 residues in the CDR3. V dropped 5 bases and J dropped 6 bases, with 26 bases sitting between them. This CDR3 is CASSPRTWSLLVGNEQFF. CDR3 nucleotides: TGTGCCAGCAGCCCCCGCACATGGAGCTTACTAGTGGGCAATGAGCAGTTCTTC. The whole variable domain, remainder taken from reference TRBV11-2 and TRBJ2-1, is EAGVAQSPRYKIIEKRQSVAFWCNPISGHATLYWYQQILGQGPKLLIQFQNNGVVDDSQLPKDRFSAERLKGVDSTLKIQPAKLEDSAVYLCASSPRTWSLLVGNEQFFGPGTRLTVL.

The J gene is TRBJ2-7, the V gene TRBV30; 12 nucleotides agree with TRBD2. The germline V gene encodes CDR1 GTSNPN and CDR2 SVGIG (reference sequence). J lost 5 bases, V lost 3 bases, and 2 bases had no gene match. The CDR3 spans 13 residues. CDR3 residues: CAWRTSGGNEQYF. The DNA for the CDR3 is TGTGCCTGGAGGACTAGCGGGGGCAACGAGCAGTACTTC.

The rearrangement joins TRBV2 to TRBJ1-5; tentatively, D is TRBD1 (5 bases). The V and J ends lost 9 bases and 4 bases respectively, with 13 bases between them. CDR1 and CDR2 (germline): SNHLY, FYNNEI. This CDR3 contains 13 residues. DNA of the CDR3: TGTGCCAGTAGCAGGGAAGTAAATCAGCCCCAGCATTTT. Amino acids: CASSREVNQPQHF.

CDR3 bases: TGTGCCAGCAGTGAAAACAGGGGTGGCGGGGAGCTGTTTTTT. As protein: CASSENRGGGELFF. The chain recombines TRBV2 with TRBJ2-2; the match to TRBD1 covers 7 bases. CDR3 size: 14 residues. V gave up 2 bases and J gave up 7 bases; unmatched junction bases: 4. CDR1 is SNHLY, CDR2 FYNNEI, per germline.

This clone was detected a few times. The J gene is TRBJ1-4, the V gene TRBV12-3 or TRBV12-4; no clear D gene. CDR3 size: 13 residues. The V end was cut by 3 bases, the J end by 8 bases, with 10 bases between. The CDR3 DNA sequence: TGTGCCAGCAGTTTTTCCGGGGAGGAAAAACTGTTTTTT. Encoded protein: CASSFSGEEKLFF.

V is TRBV19 and J is TRBJ1-2; maybe TRBD1 (5 bases). The germline V gene encodes CDR1 LNHDA and CDR2 SQIVND (reference sequence). The CDR3 spans 17 residues. The V end was cut by 0 bases, the J end by 2 bases, with 16 bases between. CDR3 coding DNA: TGTGCCAGTAGTATAGAATGGGCAGGGATTTTGAACTATGGCTACACCTTC. Its protein product is CASSIEWAGILNYGYTF.

The rearrangement links TRBV15 to TRBJ2-1; 9 nucleotides line up with TRBD2. This CDR3 has 17 amino acids. CDR1 is LNHNV and CDR2 is YYDKDF in the germline V gene (reference sequence). V shed 2 bases, J shed 2 bases, and the junction held 7 bases outside the gene matches. CDR3 region: CATSRKMTSGTYNEQFF. The CDR3 DNA is TGTGCCACCAGCAGAAAGATGACTAGCGGAACCTACAATGAGCAGTTCTTC.

The CDR3 nucleotides are TGTGCCAGCAGCTCCCGGGACAGATCCACACACAATGAGCAGTTCTTC. Its translation is CASSSRDRSTHNEQFF. The V and J genes are TRBV11-2 and TRBJ2-1, with 7 bases lining up with TRBD1. V dropped 4 bases and J dropped 5; count of bases not matched to a gene: 11. CDR3 size: 16 residues. Germline V CDR1 and CDR2: SGHAT, FQNNGV. Based on the CDR3 plus reference TRBV11-2 and TRBJ2-1, the full variable domain is EAGVAQSPRYKIIEKRQSVAFWCNPISGHATLYWYQQILGQGPKLLIQFQNNGVVDDSQLPKDRFSAERLKGVDSTLKIQPAKLEDSAVYLCASSSRDRSTHNEQFFGPGTRLTVL.

CDR3 protein: CASSERRTGVAIFSSTDTQYF. Here the CDR3 DNA reads TGTGCCAGCAGTGAAAGGCGGACAGGGGTTGCTATTTTTTCTAGCACAGATACGCAGTATTTT. The J gene is TRBJ2-3, the V gene TRBV2; TRBD1 agrees at 9 bases. The CDR3 covers 21 residues. Germline V gene lookup returns CDR1 SNHLY and CDR2 FYNNEI. The J segment lost 0 bases and the V segment lost 2 bases, leaving 18 bases of the junction unmatched.

CDR3 residues: CASSPHLGGEIEQFF. Here the CDR3 DNA reads TGTGCCAGCAGCCCCCATCTAGGAGGGGAAATTGAGCAGTTCTTC. The chain carries TRBV7-2 and TRBJ2-1, with D perhaps matching TRBD2 (6 bases). The V and J ends lost 5 bases and 9 bases respectively, with 20 bases between them. This CDR3 has 15 amino acids. Germline CDR1 reads SGHTA; CDR2 reads FQGNSA.

The V call is TRBV28, the J call TRBJ2-7; possible D gene TRBD2, 5 bases. V was shortened by 7 bases and J by 7 bases, with 20 bases between the two germline ends. Germline V gene lookup returns CDR1 MDHEN and CDR2 SYDVKM. The CDR3 spans 14 residues. CDR3 region: CASTRSGSRGEQYF. CDR3 DNA: TGTGCCAGCACCCGGAGTGGGAGCCGAGGGGAGCAGTACTTC.